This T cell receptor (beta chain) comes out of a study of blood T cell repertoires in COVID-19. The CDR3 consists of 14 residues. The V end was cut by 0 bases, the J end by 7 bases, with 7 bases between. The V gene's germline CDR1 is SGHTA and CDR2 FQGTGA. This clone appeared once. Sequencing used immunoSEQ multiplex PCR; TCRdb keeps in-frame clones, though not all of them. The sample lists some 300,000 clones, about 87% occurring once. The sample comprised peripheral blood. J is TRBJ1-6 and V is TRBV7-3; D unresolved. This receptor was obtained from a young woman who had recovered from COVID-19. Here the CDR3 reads CASSLTFANSPLHF. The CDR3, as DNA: TGTGCCAGCAGCTTAACGTTTGCGAATTCACCCCTCCACTTT.